The rows below give T cell receptor beta chains drawn from one sample of a study of blood T cell repertoires in COVID-19. Measured with immunoSEQ multiplex PCR; TCRdb has only the in-frame clones, and not every one. The sample carries 190,000 or so clones, around 89% recorded once. The sample was PBMCs or T cells enriched from blood (not recorded which). Source of these receptors: a man aged 25 to 40 who had recovered from COVID-19. The CDR3 runs from the conserved cysteine through the conserved F or W. The D gene is left open where the match is weak. Size values are once, few and many counts, or a class for expanded clones, and some rows have none.

J gene | clone size | D gene | V gene | CDR3 protein | CDR3 DNA
TRBJ2-7 | . | TRBD1 | TRBV6-1 | CASSEWDRAYEQYF | TGTGCCAGCAGTGAATGGGACAGGGCTTACGAGCAGTACTTC
TRBJ1-6 | once | TRBD1 | TRBV6-2/TRBV6-3 | CASSNRGRHSPLHF | TGTGCCAGCAGCAACAGGGGGAGGCATTCACCCCTCCACTTT
TRBJ2-1 | once | TRBD2 | TRBV19 | CASSRGGFNEQFF | TGTGCCAGTAGTAGGGGGGGTTTCAATGAGCAGTTCTTC
TRBJ2-7 | once | . | TRBV30 | CAWSDQGIYEQYF | TGTGCCTGGAGTGACCAGGGGATCTACGAGCAGTACTTC
TRBJ1-2 | . | . | TRBV7-2 | CASSLGEFGYTF | TGTGCCAGCAGCTTAGGCGAATTTGGCTACACCTTC
TRBJ1-1 | . | . | TRBV6-5 | CASSYGGIVTEAFF | TGTGCCAGCAGTTACGGAGGGATAGTTACTGAAGCTTTCTTT
TRBJ2-5 | . | . | TRBV11-2 | CASSLEFSDQETQYF | TGTGCCAGCAGCTTAGAGTTTTCGGACCAAGAGACCCAGTACTTC
TRBJ1-6 | . | TRBD1 | TRBV6-6 | CASSYEDRGWSPLHF | TGTGCCAGCAGTTACGAGGACAGGGGGTGGTCACCCCTCCACTTT
TRBJ1-1 | . | . | TRBV6-2/TRBV6-3 | CASSYSPGATEAFF | TGTGCCAGCAGTTACTCGCCAGGGGCCACTGAAGCTTTCTTT
TRBJ1-2 | . | . | TRBV7-9 | CASSLQPSNYGYTF | TGTGCCAGCAGCCTACAGCCCAGTAACTATGGCTACACCTTC
TRBJ1-1 | . | . | TRBV6-6 | CASSYSQGNTEAFF | TGTGCCAGCAGTTACTCGCAGGGGAACACTGAAGCTTTCTTT
TRBJ2-7 | . | TRBD1 | TRBV11-1 | CASSIGTGGYEQYF | TGTGCCAGCAGCATAGGGACAGGGGGTTACGAGCAGTACTTC
TRBJ1-5 | . | . | TRBV5-1 | CASSLDGVFGNQPQHF | TGCGCCAGCAGCTTGGACGGGGTGTTCGGCAATCAGCCCCAGCATTTT
TRBJ1-1 | once | . | TRBV10-3 | CAIKPRARETEAFF | TGTGCCATCAAGCCCCGTGCTCGGGAGACTGAAGCTTTCTTT
TRBJ2-7 | . | . | TRBV5-1 | CASSLETGPYEQYF | TGCGCCAGCAGCTTGGAAACAGGCCCCTACGAGCAGTACTTC
TRBJ2-7 | . | . | TRBV4-3 | CASSQDRSLNYEQYF | TGCGCCAGCAGCCAAGACCGGAGCCTGAACTACGAGCAGTACTTC
TRBJ2-1 | . | TRBD2 | TRBV30 | CAWSRGRLAGGNEQFF | TGTGCCTGGAGTCGGGGACGGCTAGCGGGAGGCAATGAGCAGTTCTTC
TRBJ2-1 | . | TRBD2 | TRBV25-1 | CASSEYLGTSGGYNEQFF | TGTGCCAGCAGTGAATATTTGGGGACTAGCGGGGGATACAATGAGCAGTTCTTC
TRBJ2-2 | . | TRBD1 | TRBV7-7 | CASSQKTGGGSGELFF | TGTGCCAGCAGCCAAAAGACAGGGGGCGGCTCCGGGGAGCTGTTTTTT
TRBJ2-4 | many | TRBD2 | TRBV9 | CASSQGGIAKNIQYF | TGTGCCAGCAGCCAGGGAGGGATAGCCAAAAACATTCAGTACTTC
TRBJ2-1 | . | TRBD1 | TRBV7-9 | CASSLYGYEGQGRNEQFF | TGTGCCAGCAGCTTATACGGATATGAGGGACAGGGGCGCAATGAGCAGTTCTTC